This T cell receptor beta chain was captured in a study of CD8+ T cells in alopecia areata. Comment on this clone: Its antigen is not known.

General observations from the study: Compared with mice, patients displayed less clear TCR sharing, possibly for HLA-related reasons.

In each case, RNA was isolated and then reverse transcribed into cDNA as the sequencing template. Data came from immunoSEQ multiplex PCR; TCRdb stores just in-frame clones and leaves some out. The sample lists approximately 150,000 clones; around 55% were seen once. The CDR3 covers 13 residues. The germline V and J ends were trimmed by 4 bases and 8 bases, with 11 bases remaining between them. The germline V gene encodes CDR1 MGHRA and CDR2 YSYEKL. Sorting from PBMCs produced CD4+ and CD8+ T cells. Source material: CD4+ T cells sorted from blood. The chain couples TRBV4-1 to TRBJ1-4; D remains unclear. The receptor's source is a human donor in good health. The CDR3 sequence: CASSRMGTEKLFF. The CDR3 region has the DNA TGCGCCAGCAGCCGGATGGGAACCGAAAAACTGTTTTTT.